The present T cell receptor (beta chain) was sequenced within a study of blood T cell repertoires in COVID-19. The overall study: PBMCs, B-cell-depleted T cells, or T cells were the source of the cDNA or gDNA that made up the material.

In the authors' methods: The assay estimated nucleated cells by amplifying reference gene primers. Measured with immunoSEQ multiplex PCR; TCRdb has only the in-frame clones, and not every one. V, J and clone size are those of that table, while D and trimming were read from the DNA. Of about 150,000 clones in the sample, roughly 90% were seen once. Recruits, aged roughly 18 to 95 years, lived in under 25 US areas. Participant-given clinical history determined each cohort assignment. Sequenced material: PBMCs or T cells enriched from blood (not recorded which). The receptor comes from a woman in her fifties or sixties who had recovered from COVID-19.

CDR3 DNA: TGTGCCAGCAGTTACGAGGGCAATGAGCAGTTCTTC. Its protein product is CASSYEGNEQFF. The J gene is TRBJ2-1, the V gene TRBV6-5; possible D gene TRBD2, 5 bases. The CDR3 runs 12 residues. V lost 2 bases and J lost 6, with 5 bases in between. Germline-derived CDR1 and CDR2 are MNHEY and SVGAGI.